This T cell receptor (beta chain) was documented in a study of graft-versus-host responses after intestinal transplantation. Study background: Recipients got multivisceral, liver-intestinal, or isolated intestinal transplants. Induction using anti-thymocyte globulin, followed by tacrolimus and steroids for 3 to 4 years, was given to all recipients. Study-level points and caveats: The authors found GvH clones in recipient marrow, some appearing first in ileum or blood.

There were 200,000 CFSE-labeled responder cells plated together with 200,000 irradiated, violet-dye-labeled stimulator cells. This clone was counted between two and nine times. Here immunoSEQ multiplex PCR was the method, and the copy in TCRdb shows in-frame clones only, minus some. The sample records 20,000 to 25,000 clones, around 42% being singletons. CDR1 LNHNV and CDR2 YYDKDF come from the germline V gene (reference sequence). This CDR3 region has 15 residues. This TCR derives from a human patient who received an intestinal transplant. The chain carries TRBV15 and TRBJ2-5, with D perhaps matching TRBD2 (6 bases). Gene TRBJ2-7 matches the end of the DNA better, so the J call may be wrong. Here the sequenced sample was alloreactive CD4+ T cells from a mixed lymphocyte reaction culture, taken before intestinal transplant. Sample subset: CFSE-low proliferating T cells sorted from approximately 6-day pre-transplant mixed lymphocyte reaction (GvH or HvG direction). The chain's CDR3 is CATSTPEGRVGEQYF. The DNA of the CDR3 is TGTGCCACCAGCACCCCGGAGGGGCGGGTCGGCGAGCAGTACTTC.